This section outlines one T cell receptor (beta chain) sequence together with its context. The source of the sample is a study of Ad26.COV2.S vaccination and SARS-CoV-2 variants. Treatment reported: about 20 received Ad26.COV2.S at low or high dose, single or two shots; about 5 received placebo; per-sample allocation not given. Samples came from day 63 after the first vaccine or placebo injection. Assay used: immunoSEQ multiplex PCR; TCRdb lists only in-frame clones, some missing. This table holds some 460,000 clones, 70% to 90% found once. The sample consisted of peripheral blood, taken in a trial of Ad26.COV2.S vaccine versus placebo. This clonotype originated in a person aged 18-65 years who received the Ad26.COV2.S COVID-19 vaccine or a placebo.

The CDR3 nucleotides read TGTGCCAGCAGAGGGCCGAGTCCTTCACCCCTCCACTTT. Translated, it gives CASRGPSPSPLHF. The chain carries TRBV2 and TRBJ1-6; D is ambiguous. Trimming stripped 6 bases from V and 9 bases from J, with 12 bases between. CDR1 and CDR2 (germline): SNHLY, FYNNEI. This CDR3 has 13 residues.